What follows are 18 T cell receptor beta chains derived from one specimen sequenced in a study of CD8 T cells in ankylosing spondylitis. Regarding the study as a whole: About eight highly homologous variants made up a TCR beta motif that seemed to typify ankylosing spondylitis blood.

These receptors have no known antigen. TCRdb itself ran the 5' RACE reads through MiXCR, one entry per CDR3 protein. The sample carries fewer than 750,000 distinct CDR3 sequences, around 17% recorded once. The sample taken for sequencing was blood, either unsorted or a sorted T cell fraction (not recorded which). Every receptor here comes from a male donor with ankylosing spondylitis.

The chain is built from TRBV5-1 and TRBJ2-1; the D gene is possibly TRBD2 (5 bases). From germline, CDR1 is SGHRS and CDR2 YFSETQ. The CDR3 is 14 residues long. V lost 4 bases, J lost 9 bases, and 17 bases lay in between. The CDR3 DNA follows: TGCGCCAGCAGCCTCGATCCCCTAGCAGGTGAGCAGTTCTTC. This translates into CASSLDPLAGEQFF.

Only a few counts were recorded for this clonotype. This chain connects TRBV3-1 to TRBJ2-1; no clear D. The ends were cut back, 1 base at V and 6 bases at J, with 10 bases in the middle. Germline V gives CDR1 LGHDT, CDR2 YNNKEL (reference sequence). The CDR3 extends over 14 amino acids. CDR3 residues: CASSQGSSFNEQFF. The CDR3 bases are TGTGCCAGCAGCCAAGGATCTAGTTTCAATGAGCAGTTCTTC.

This clonotype was seen more than once but under ten times. Written as DNA, the CDR3 is TGTGCCAGCAGCTTATCGGTCGGACAGTACAATCAGCCCCAGCATTTT. Amino acids: CASSLSVGQYNQPQHF. The chain links TRBV7-8 to TRBJ1-5; D perhaps matches TRBD1 (6 bases). This CDR3 spans 16 amino acids. CDR1 and CDR2 from the germline V gene are SGHVS and FQNEAQ. Trimming took 2 bases from V and 3 from J, leaving 14 bases between them.

This clonotype was observed a handful of times. This chain joins TRBV6-1 and TRBJ2-3; 7 bases are shared with TRBD1. V gave up 6 bases and J gave up 1 base; unmatched junction bases: 7. The CDR3 runs to 15 residues. The germline V gene has CDR1 MNHNS and CDR2 SASEGT. CDR3 loop: CASRETGKGTDTQYF. CDR3 DNA: TGTGCCAGCAGGGAGACAGGGAAAGGCACAGATACGCAGTATTTT.

This clonotype was observed a few times. The chain links TRBV2 to TRBJ1-2, with 8 bases lining up with TRBD1. The CDR3 is made up of 14 amino acids. The germline gives CDR1 SNHLY, CDR2 FYNNEI. The trim removed 3 bases at V and 6 bases at J, leaving 6 bases unmatched. The CDR3 loop is CASSEVQGANGYTF. CDR3 bases: TGTGCCAGCAGTGAGGTGCAGGGGGCCAATGGCTACACCTTC.

This clonotype occurred many times. The CDR3 region is CSGEQGYEQYF. CDR3 DNA: TGCAGCGGCGAACAGGGCTACGAGCAGTACTTC. This chain connects TRBV29-1 to TRBJ2-7; D possibly corresponds to TRBD1 (6 bases). This CDR3 is 11 amino acids long. Trimming left V 7 bases short and J 3 bases short, with 10 bases between. Germline-derived CDR1 and CDR2 are SQVTM and ANQGSEA.

The gene calls are TRBV6-2 or TRBV6-3 and TRBJ2-1; 10 bases map to TRBD2. Germline CDR1 is MNHEY and CDR2 is SVGEGT. The CDR3 covers 15 residues. Losses at the gene ends were 2 bases for V and 9 bases for J; bases not matched to a gene: 7. The CDR3 is CASSYRAGGLGEQFF. CDR3 nucleotides: TGTGCCAGCAGTTACAGAGCGGGGGGGCTTGGTGAGCAGTTCTTC.

This clonotype was counted a few times. The V and J genes are TRBV2 and TRBJ1-2; D unclear. CDR1 SNHLY and CDR2 FYNNEI come from the germline V gene. Trimming pared 9 bases from V and 8 bases from J, leaving 13 bases between. The CDR3 length is 11 residues. The CDR3 region has the DNA TGTGCCAGGATCACGGGTCGGGGCTACACCTTC. As protein: CARITGRGYTF.

This clonotype was found a few times. The CDR3 loop is CASSWTGGSGGYTF. As DNA, the CDR3 is TGTGCCAGCAGCTGGACAGGGGGCAGCGGTGGCTACACCTTC. The J gene is TRBJ1-2, the V gene TRBV7-9; 11 bases map to TRBD1. Germline V gene sequence: CDR1 SEHNR, CDR2 FQNEAQ (reference sequence). Losses at the gene ends were 4 bases for V and 7 bases for J; bases not matched to a gene: 5. The CDR3 is made up of 14 amino acids.

The chain is built from TRBV27 and TRBJ2-1; D is perhaps TRBD2 (6 bases). The V and J ends lost 6 bases and 7 bases respectively, with 22 bases between them. Germline V gene sequence: CDR1 MNHEY, CDR2 SMNVEV (reference sequence). CDR3 length equals 16 residues. The CDR3 DNA follows: TGTGCCAGCAGCCTCCCCGGGACTGCCTTTAAGAATGAGCAGTTCTTC. Amino acid sequence: CASSLPGTAFKNEQFF.

The chain employs TRBV5-8 and TRBJ2-3; either TRBD1 or TRBD2 may supply D (6 bases each). Per the germline V gene, CDR1 is SGHTS and CDR2 is YDEGEE. The CDR3 has 15 amino acids. V lost 4 bases and J 6 bases, leaving 18 bases between the germline ends. The CDR3 nucleotides read TGTGCCAGCAGCACCGGGACATCGGGGGTTGATACGCAGTATTTT. The encoded protein is CASSTGTSGVDTQYF. The full variable domain, its missing parts supplied by reference TRBV5-8 and TRBJ2-3, is EAGVTQSPTHLIKTRGQQATLRCSPISGHTSVYWYQQALGLGLQFLLWYDEGEERNRGNFPPRFSGRQFPNYSSELNVNALELEDSALYLCASSTGTSGVDTQYFGPGTRLTVL.

This clonotype was found a few times. This chain connects TRBV6-1 to TRBJ2-1; possible D gene TRBD2, 6 bases. The CDR3 is 13 residues long. The germline V gene encodes CDR1 MNHNS and CDR2 SASEGT. Trimming shortened V by 8 bases and J by 7 bases, and 15 bases separated the two germline ends. CDR3 in amino acids: CASAGIGRNEQFF. Written as DNA, the CDR3 is TGTGCCAGCGCAGGAATTGGGAGGAATGAGCAGTTCTTC.

Only one count was recorded for this clonotype. This chain joins TRBV11-1 and TRBJ2-3; 7 nucleotides match TRBD2. J lost 3 bases, V lost 6 bases, and 6 bases had no gene match. Germline CDR1 SGHAT, CDR2 FQDESV (reference sequence). The CDR3 is 14 residues long. CDR3 coding DNA: TGTGCCAGCAGGCCCGCGGGAGCTACAGATACGCAGTATTTT. Residues: CASRPAGATDTQYF.

This clonotype was detected many times. This chain joins TRBV4-2 and TRBJ1-6; TRBD1 might be the D (5 bases). V lost 0 bases, J lost 10 bases, and 16 bases lay in between. The germline gives CDR1 LGHNA, CDR2 YNFKEQ. The CDR3 spans 16 residues. DNA for the CDR3: TGTGCCAGCAGCCAAGAGACGGGGGTTTCTCGCTCACCCCTCCACTTT. Translation gives CASSQETGVSRSPLHF.

The J gene is TRBJ2-7, the V gene TRBV2; D perhaps matches TRBD2 (6 bases). The CDR3 contains 13 residues. V lost 11 bases and J lost 7, with 21 bases in between. CDR1 and CDR2 (germline): SNHLY, FYNNEI. The CDR3 sequence: CAGFPGLAREQYF. The CDR3 nucleotides read TGTGCCGGTTTTCCGGGACTGGCTCGTGAGCAGTACTTC.

This chain uses TRBV24-1 with TRBJ2-1; the D call may be TRBD1 or TRBD2 (5 bases each). V was pared by 0 bases and J by 8 bases, with 10 bases between. This CDR3 spans 14 amino acids. CDR1 and CDR2 from the germline V gene are KGHDR and SFDVKD. CDR3 sequence reads: CATSDLDRGDEQFF. The CDR3 DNA reads as TGTGCCACCAGTGATTTGGATCGGGGCGATGAGCAGTTCTTC.

This chain joins TRBV2 and TRBJ2-3; D may correspond to TRBD1 or TRBD2 (6 bases each). CDR3 length equals 15 residues. Between the trimmed V and J ends, which lost 6 bases and 4 bases, there was a span of 17 bases. In germline, CDR1 is SNHLY, CDR2 FYNNEI. The CDR3 DNA sequence: TGTGCCAGCAGGGGGGTAGGGGGACTCGCAGATACGCAGTATTTT. Translating gives CASRGVGGLADTQYF. The entire variable domain, with the rest obtained from reference TRBV2 and TRBJ2-3, is as follows: EPEVTQTPSHQVTQMGQEVILRCVPISNHLYFYWYRQILGQKVEFLVSFYNNEISEKSEIFDDQFSVERPDGSNFTLKIRSTKLEDSAMYFCASRGVGGLADTQYFGPGTRLTVL.

CDR3 nucleotides: TGTGCCAGCAGTTACGTACGGGGTTACGAGCAGTACTTC. It encodes CASSYVRGYEQYF. This chain links TRBV6-2 or TRBV6-3 with TRBJ2-7, with D possibly TRBD2 on 5 matching bases. V gave up 2 bases and J gave up 4 bases, with 9 bases separating them. Germline V gives CDR1 MNHEY, CDR2 SVGEGT. CDR3 size: 13 residues.